Below, 25 T cell receptor beta chains from the same sample are listed, as sequenced in a study of blood T cell repertoires in COVID-19. Clones were read by immunoSEQ multiplex PCR, and TCRdb kept only the in-frame ones, dropping some. The table has over 200,000 clones, approximately 80% seen once. The sample consisted of PBMCs or T cells enriched from blood (not recorded which). All receptors derive from a man aged 55-75 years who had recovered from COVID-19.

This chain links TRBV7-2 with TRBJ2-5; D gene uncertain. The CDR3 has 13 residues. The V end was cut by 3 bases, the J end by 5 bases, with 10 bases between. The germline gives CDR1 SGHTA, CDR2 FQGNSA. The CDR3 loop reads CASSFHRLETQYF. CDR3 bases: TGTGCCAGCAGCTTCCATAGACTGGAGACCCAGTACTTC.

The V and J genes are TRBV19 and TRBJ2-1; unclear D gene. This CDR3 spans 15 amino acids. Germline V gene lookup returns CDR1 LNHDA and CDR2 SQIVND (reference sequence). Trimming pared 7 bases from V and 1 base from J, leaving 14 bases between. This CDR3 is CASKFNTKSYNEQFF. CDR3 sequence (DNA): TGTGCCAGTAAGTTCAACACTAAGTCCTACAATGAGCAGTTCTTC.

This clone was recorded only once. V usage is TRBV6-5 and J usage is TRBJ2-7; the match to TRBD1 covers 9 bases. Germline assignment: CDR1 MNHEY and CDR2 SVGAGI. Trimming cost V 6 bases and J 9 bases; bases outside gene matches: 9. The CDR3 is made up of 13 amino acids. CDR3: CASSLDRGRSQYF. The CDR3 coding sequence is TGTGCCAGCAGCCTGGACAGGGGACGATCGCAGTACTTC.

This clone was seen once. DNA for the CDR3: TGTGCCAGCAGCTTGGATCGGGGTGACACCGGGGAGCTGTTTTTT. It translates to CASSLDRGDTGELFF. The J gene is TRBJ2-2, the V gene TRBV5-5, with D possibly being TRBD2 (5 bases). Germline CDR1 reads SGHKS; CDR2 reads YYEKEE (reference sequence). The CDR3 is 15 residues long. V was trimmed by 0 bases and J by 3 bases, leaving 9 bases between them.

The chain recombines TRBV2 with TRBJ2-7; perhaps TRBD1 as D (6 bases). The CDR3 runs to 13 residues. The V end was cut by 5 bases, the J end by 5 bases, with 13 bases between. Germline values: CDR1 SNHLY, CDR2 FYNNEI. In nucleotides, the CDR3 is TGTGCCAGCAGTCTACAGGGCGCGCACGAGCAGTACTTC. Protein product: CASSLQGAHEQYF. Full variable domain (missing parts from reference TRBV2 and TRBJ2-7): EPEVTQTPSHQVTQMGQEVILRCVPISNHLYFYWYRQILGQKVEFLVSFYNNEISEKSEIFDDQFSVERPDGSNFTLKIRSTKLEDSAMYFCASSLQGAHEQYFGPGTRLTVT.

This chain uses TRBV6-5 with TRBJ1-1; the D gene is possibly TRBD1 (6 bases). Germline CDR1 is MNHEY and CDR2 is SVGAGI. With 5 bases removed from V and 3 bases from J, the gap between germline ends came to 13 bases. The CDR3 totals 14 residues. CDR3 sequence (DNA): TGTGCCAGCAGTACCGACAGGACAGACACTGAAGCTTTCTTT. Amino acids: CASSTDRTDTEAFF.

V gene TRBV10-2 combines with J gene TRBJ2-5; 9 bases map to TRBD2. Germline trimming cut 4 bases from V and 3 bases from J; bases unmatched to any gene: 6. The CDR3 is 15 residues long. From germline, CDR1 is WSHSY and CDR2 SAAADI. The CDR3 DNA is TGCGCCAGCAGTGCGGCTAGCGGGATTAAAGAGACCCAGTACTTC. This encodes CASSAASGIKETQYF.

The CDR3 bases are TGTGCCAGCAGCCCTCAGGGGGGCGATAGCTCTGGGGCCAACGTCCTGACTTTC. It translates to CASSPQGGDSSGANVLTF. This sequence joins TRBV7-3 and TRBJ2-6; perhaps TRBD1 as D (7 bases). The germline V and J ends were trimmed by 5 bases and 0 bases, with 17 bases remaining between them. The CDR3 length is 18 residues. Germline CDR1 reads SGHTA; CDR2 reads FQGTGA.

The chain links TRBV3-1 (or the pseudogene TRBV3-2) to TRBJ2-6; 8 bases map to TRBD1. Trimming removed 1 base from V and 3 bases from J; junction bases left unmatched: 11. Germline CDR1 reads LGHDT; CDR2 reads YNNKEL (reference sequence). The length of the CDR3 is 19 residues. The CDR3 region is CASSQAFGQGAGGANVLTF. For the CDR3, the DNA is TGTGCCAGCAGCCAAGCGTTTGGTCAGGGGGCGGGTGGGGCCAACGTCCTGACTTTC.

This chain links TRBV7-9 with TRBJ1-1; D is ambiguous. Germline lookup yields CDR1 SEHNR and CDR2 FQNEAQ (reference sequence). The CDR3 runs to 10 residues. V was trimmed by 3 bases and J by 11 bases, leaving 7 bases between them. The CDR3 DNA reads as TGTGCCAGCAGCTTTTTAGAGGCTTTCTTT. Amino acids: CASSFLEAFF.

The rearrangement links TRBV5-1 to TRBJ1-2, with 7 bases identical to TRBD1. V gave up 0 bases and J gave up 6 bases; unmatched junction bases: 8. The CDR3 loop spans 15 amino acids. Germline CDR1 SGHRS, CDR2 YFSETQ. The DNA for the CDR3 is TGCGCCAGCAGCTTGGCCACTGGCCAGGGGGATGGCTACACCTTC. It specifies CASSLATGQGDGYTF.

The chain is built from TRBV19 and TRBJ1-2; D may be TRBD1 (6 bases). This CDR3 region has 13 residues. V dropped 1 base and J dropped 4 bases, with 7 bases sitting between them. Germline lookup yields CDR1 LNHDA and CDR2 SQIVND (reference sequence). The DNA of the CDR3 is TGTGCCAGTAGTATAGGGACAGCCTATGGCTACACCTTC. This translates into CASSIGTAYGYTF.

J is TRBJ1-5 and V is TRBV6-4, with D possibly being TRBD1 (5 bases). The CDR3 contains 14 residues. V shed 6 bases and J shed 1 base, with 10 bases lying between them. The germline CDR1 and CDR2 sequences are MRHNA and SNTAGT. CDR3 DNA: TGTGCCAGCAGCCCCGACAGCAGCAATCAGCCCCAGCATTTT. It specifies CASSPDSSNQPQHF.

This sequence joins TRBV11-2 and TRBJ1-1, with D possibly TRBD1 on 6 matching bases. The CDR3 is made up of 13 amino acids. Germline V gives CDR1 SGHAT, CDR2 FQNNGV. The germline V and J ends were trimmed by 1 base and 7 bases, with 10 bases remaining between them. CDR3: CASSLGAGDEAFF. The CDR3 DNA sequence: TGTGCCAGCAGCTTAGGAGCAGGGGATGAAGCTTTCTTT. Variable domain in full (rest from reference TRBV11-2 and TRBJ1-1): EAGVAQSPRYKIIEKRQSVAFWCNPISGHATLYWYQQILGQGPKLLIQFQNNGVVDDSQLPKDRFSAERLKGVDSTLKIQPAKLEDSAVYLCASSLGAGDEAFFGQGTRLTVV.

The CDR3 DNA reads as TGTGCCAGCAGCTTAGATCACAGGGATACGCAGTATTTT. Translated: CASSLDHRDTQYF. The genes are TRBV11-3 and TRBJ2-3; a possible D gene is TRBD1 (5 bases). Trimming took 0 bases from V and 6 from J, leaving 7 bases between them. Germline V gene data show CDR1 as SGHNT and CDR2 as YENEEA. The CDR3 totals 13 residues.

In this sample, this clone turned up a few times. The J gene is TRBJ1-1, the V gene TRBV6-5, with a weak D call TRBD1 (5 bases). Germline V gene lookup returns CDR1 MNHEY and CDR2 SVGAGI. The CDR3 extends over 13 amino acids. The V end lost 7 bases, the J end lost 7 bases, and 16 bases lay between the germline ends. CDR3 DNA: TGTGCCAGCACCCGGCCCGGGGGGAGTGAAGCTTTCTTT. Its translation is CASTRPGGSEAFF.

V gene TRBV4-3 combines with J gene TRBJ1-4, with 8 bases aligning to TRBD1. Germline assignment: CDR1 LGHNA and CDR2 YSLEER. V gave up 1 base and J gave up 8 bases; unmatched junction bases: 9. This CDR3 region has 16 residues. The CDR3 bases are TGCGCCAGCAGCCAAGGGACAGGGTTATTATACGAAAAACTGTTTTTT. It codes for CASSQGTGLLYEKLFF.

The chain uses TRBV5-5 and TRBJ2-3; 8 nucleotides align to TRBD2. After removal of 4 bases from V and 4 bases from J, the junction contained 8 bases not matched to a gene. CDR3 size: 15 residues. Germline assignment: CDR1 SGHKS and CDR2 YYEKEE (reference sequence). Here the CDR3 reads CASSITRTSPDTQYF. CDR3 in DNA: TGTGCCAGCAGCATTACCCGGACTAGCCCAGATACGCAGTATTTT.

This clone was counted between two and nine times. The chain combines TRBV19 with TRBJ2-5, with TRBD1 identical over 10 bases. J was trimmed by 5 bases and V by 5 bases; bases with no gene match: 5. Germline V gives CDR1 LNHDA, CDR2 SQIVND (reference sequence). The CDR3 consists of 14 residues. DNA of the CDR3: TGTGCCAGTAGTCCGACAGGGGGCGGGGAGACCCAGTACTTC. Translating gives CASSPTGGGETQYF. The entire variable domain, with the rest obtained from reference TRBV19 and TRBJ2-5, is as follows: DGGITQSPKYLFRKEGQNVTLSCEQNLNHDAMYWYRQDPGQGLRLIYYSQIVNDFQKGDIAEGYSVSREKKESFPLTVTSAQKNPTAFYLCASSPTGGGETQYFGPGTRLLVL.

The chain is built from TRBV13 and TRBJ2-3; D is possibly TRBD1 (5 bases). The CDR3 extends over 14 amino acids. With 4 bases removed from V and 0 bases from J, the gap between germline ends came to 8 bases. Per germline, CDR1 PRHDT and CDR2 FYEKMQ (reference sequence). CDR3 sequence: CASSWGSSTDTQYF. For the CDR3, the DNA is TGTGCCAGCAGCTGGGGCAGTAGCACAGATACGCAGTATTTT.

The chain combines TRBV18 with TRBJ1-3; 9 positions agree with TRBD1. This CDR3 is 17 amino acids long. Germline V gives CDR1 KGHSH, CDR2 LQKENI. The trim removed 0 bases at V and 3 bases at J, leaving 6 bases unmatched. CDR3 amino acids: CASSPPEQGAFGNTIYF. The CDR3 nucleotides are TGTGCCAGCTCACCACCGGAACAGGGGGCATTTGGAAACACCATATATTTT.

The chain has TRBV6-2 or TRBV6-3 and TRBJ1-4, with D tentatively TRBD1 (5 bases). This CDR3 has 15 amino acids. Germline V gene data show CDR1 as MNHEY and CDR2 as SVGEGT. V was shortened by 6 bases and J by 7 bases, with 18 bases between the two germline ends. This CDR3 reads CASSSGHPPGEKLFF. The CDR3 DNA follows: TGTGCCAGCAGCTCCGGACATCCTCCCGGTGAAAAACTGTTTTTT.

The chain combines TRBV5-1 with TRBJ2-5; D unclear. V was shortened by 5 bases and J by 2 bases, with 10 bases between the two germline ends. CDR1 and CDR2 from the germline V gene are SGHRS and YFSETQ. The CDR3 sequence is 13 residues long. The DNA for the CDR3 is TGCGCCAGCAGGGCACAGTTGCAAGAGACCCAGTACTTC. This codes for CASRAQLQETQYF.

The chain links TRBV11-3 to TRBJ2-7, with TRBD1 as a possible D gene (5 bases). The CDR3 is 15 amino acids. Germline loops: CDR1 SGHNT, CDR2 YENEEA. V dropped 5 bases and J dropped 0 bases, with 14 bases sitting between them. In DNA, the CDR3 is TGTGCCAGCAGCGAAGTAGGACAAAGCTCCTACGAGCAGTACTTC. It is translated as CASSEVGQSSYEQYF.

This chain connects TRBV19 to TRBJ1-4; D may be TRBD1 (5 bases). Trimming stripped 5 bases from V and 8 bases from J, with 15 bases between. CDR3 length: 14 amino acids. Germline CDR1 is LNHDA and CDR2 is SQIVND (reference sequence). This CDR3 reads CASSQDGRGEKLFF. The CDR3 nucleotides read TGTGCCAGTAGTCAGGACGGGCGGGGGGAAAAACTGTTTTTT.